This T cell receptor beta chain comes out of a study of T-cell reconstitution after alpha-beta-depleted transplantation in children. CDR3 size: 14 residues. Trimming took off 3 bases at V and 5 bases at J, with 16 bases between the two ends. The germline gives CDR1 SQVTM, CDR2 ANQGSEA. Study-wide points: One year post-transplant, T-cell counts and diversity were largely derived from T cells produced anew. Expanded clones from the graft, numbering several hundred, reportedly supplied alpha-beta T cells about two months after transplant.

This clonotype occurred many times. Its antigen is unknown. TCRbeta library preparation incorporated unique molecular identifiers. Using its own MiXCR run on the PCR reads, TCRdb lists one record per CDR3 protein. The sample has 700,000 or so distinct CDR3 sequences; around 13% are singletons. This clonotype was obtained from a girl aged 2 to 9 with congenital amegakaryocytic thrombocytopenia, due to receive a stem cell transplant. Sequenced here: PBMCs, sampled before TCRalphabeta/CD19-depleted stem cell transplant. The chain couples TRBV29-1 to TRBJ2-5; D ambiguous. The CDR3 sequence: CSVEMSGSRETQYF. In nucleotides, the CDR3 is TGCAGCGTTGAGATGAGTGGCTCGCGTGAGACCCAGTACTTC.